Sequencing of this T cell receptor (beta chain) was carried out in a study of T cells in women clearing cervical HPV infection (dated by TCRdb to the late 2010s). Regarding the research as a whole: Cases were some 24 women with histologically confirmed HPV16-related CIN3 or worse, including 2 invasive cancers. The controls were about 26 women whose single incident HPV16 infection cleared within 12 months with no development of precancer or cancer. Blood from cases was collected at the visit where the lesion was first found, while blood from controls was collected once the infection could no longer be detected. For cases, the median interval between lesion detection and blood sampling was about 150 days, with an interquartile range of 90 to 200 days. HLA typing was available for only a few women, so HLA type could not be excluded as a confounder. The exploratory proof-of-principle case-control study was nested within the Guanacaste HPV Natural History Study in Costa Rica and compared TCR repertoires across cervical HPV16 outcomes. Cases and controls were matched on age within five years and on year of sample collection. Median age was approximately 30 years in cases versus over 37 in controls, and baseline characteristics did not differ significantly. In the parent cohort, 10,049 women aged 18 or older were enrolled in Guanacaste, Costa Rica, during about 1993 to 1995 and then followed for under nine years. Quality controls consisted of five blinded duplicates per group, for a total of about 60 samples made up of around 50 participants and around ten replicates.

TCR beta CDR3 regions were amplified by multiplex PCR from an average of roughly 1,200 ng genomic DNA per sample using the immunoSEQ assay. To correct primer bias, the assay used a complete synthetic TCR repertoire to set an amplification baseline. The amplicons were sequenced using the Illumina platform. Concerning the study's data processing: Sequences were error-corrected by clustering with frequency ratios and a modified nearest-neighbor algorithm, then analyzed in the immunoSEQ Analyzer with IMGT gene definitions. At each rarefaction depth, TCR richness and evenness were averaged across 20 rarefaction repeats, and any sample with fewer sequences than the depth was left out. Wilcoxon rank sum tests with FDR correction were used to compare V, D and J gene relative abundances between the groups. An intraclass correlation of around 96% for TCR richness and an average of about 77% across 66 gene segments were obtained from the blinded duplicates. TCRdb's version of the immuneACCESS table is confined to in-frame rearrangements and falls short of the full clone set. An unresolved V gene accounts for under half of the shortfall where checked; the remainder is of unknown origin. From that table come the V and J calls and clone size; the DNA was used to work out D and trimming. This sample's listing comprises some 30,000 clones. Of the sample, approximately 8.4% falls within the top ten clones.

Every participant had a single incident cervical HPV16 infection, and women with prevalent HPV16 infections were excluded. Cervical HPV DNA was detected with MY09/MY11 PCR, and genotyping was done by dot-blot hybridization. Fifteen mL of heparinized blood were centrifuged, and the buffy coat was aliquoted, frozen at -30°C, then stored at -80°C. Genomic DNA was extracted from buffy coat specimens using QIAGEN kits. Broad study findings and their caveats: Because the number of T cells per sample was unknown, the richness differences could reflect varying T-cell content rather than repertoire biology. TRBV6-7 relative abundance was lower in cases than in controls (about 0.099% versus 0.16%; Bonferroni P = 0.0008). Cases were distinguished from controls with an estimated AUC of 0.65 to 0.85 by random forest classifiers combining richness and V gene abundances. The cross-sectional design could not show whether the associations came before the infection or were a result of it, and neither effector/memory subsets nor HPV-specific T cells were isolated. Across sequencing depths, CIN3+ cases showed significantly higher TCR repertoire richness than controls, but evenness did not differ between the groups.

Of note for this clone: The target of this receptor is not known. The CDR3 end is not reached by the read, which stops 3 residues before it; the germline J gene fills it in.

From the cysteine through the phenylalanine, the CDR3 covers 14 amino acids. The CDR3 was read in part: 33 bases, with the frame set at base 1. The germline V gene (reference sequence) sets CDR1 to SEHNR and CDR2 to FQNEAQ. Trimming takes 5 bases off V and 4 bases off J; junction bases not matched to a gene: 4. This sequence originates from a woman between 18 and 70 years old with a cervical HPV16 infection that either progressed to CIN3+ or cleared (not recorded which). Recombination linked TRBV7-9 to TRBJ1-4, and 7 junctional nucleotides match TRBD1. The material sequenced was blood buffy coat. The sequenced CDR3 bases are TGTGCCAGCAGCCCGGACAGGTTTAATGAAAAA. The resulting protein is CASSPDRFNEK. The entire CDR3 reads CASSPDRFNEKLFF.